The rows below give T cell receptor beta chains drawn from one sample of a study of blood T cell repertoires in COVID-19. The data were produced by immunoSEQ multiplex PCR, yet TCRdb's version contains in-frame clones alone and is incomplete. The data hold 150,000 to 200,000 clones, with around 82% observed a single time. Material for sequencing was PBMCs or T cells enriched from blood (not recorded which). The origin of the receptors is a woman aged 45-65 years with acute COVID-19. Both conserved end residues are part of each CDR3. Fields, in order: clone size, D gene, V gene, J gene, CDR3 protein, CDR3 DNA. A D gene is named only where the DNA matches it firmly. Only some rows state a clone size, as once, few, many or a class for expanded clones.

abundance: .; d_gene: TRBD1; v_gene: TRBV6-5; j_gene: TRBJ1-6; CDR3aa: CASKPRTGDNSPLHF; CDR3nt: TGTGCCAGCAAACCACGGACAGGGGACAATTCACCCCTCCACTTT
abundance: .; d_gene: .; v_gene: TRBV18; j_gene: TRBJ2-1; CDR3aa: CASSQGVEQFF; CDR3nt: TGTGCCAGCTCACAGGGGGTTGAGCAGTTCTTC
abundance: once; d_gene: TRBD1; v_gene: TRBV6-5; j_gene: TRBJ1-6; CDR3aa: CASSAGQGPSPLHF; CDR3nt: TGTGCCAGCAGCGCGGGACAGGGACCTTCACCCCTCCACTTT
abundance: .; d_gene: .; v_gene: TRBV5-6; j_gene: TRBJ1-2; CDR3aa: CASSPQTSYGYTF; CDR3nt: TGTGCCAGCAGCCCACAGACCTCCTATGGCTACACCTTC
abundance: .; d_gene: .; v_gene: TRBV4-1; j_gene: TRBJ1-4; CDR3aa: CASSLQQGQEKLFF; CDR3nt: TGCGCCAGCAGCCTGCAGCAGGGCCAGGAAAAACTGTTTTTT
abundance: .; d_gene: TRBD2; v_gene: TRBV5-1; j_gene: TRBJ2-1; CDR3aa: CASSLETSGVREQFF; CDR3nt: TGCGCCAGCAGCTTGGAGACTAGCGGGGTGAGAGAGCAGTTCTTC
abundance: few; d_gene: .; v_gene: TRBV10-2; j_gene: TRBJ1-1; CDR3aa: CASRGREKNTEAFF; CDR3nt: TGCGCCAGCAGGGGGAGGGAGAAGAACACTGAAGCTTTCTTT
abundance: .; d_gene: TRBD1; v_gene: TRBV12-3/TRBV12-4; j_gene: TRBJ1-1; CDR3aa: CASRQGGTEAFF; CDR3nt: TGTGCCAGCAGACAGGGGGGAACTGAAGCTTTCTTT
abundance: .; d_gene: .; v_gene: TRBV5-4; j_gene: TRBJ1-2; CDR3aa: CASSFRDTGYGYTF; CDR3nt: TGTGCCAGCAGCTTCAGGGACACAGGGTATGGCTACACCTTC
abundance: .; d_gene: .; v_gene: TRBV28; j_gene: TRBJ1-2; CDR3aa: CASSLGGNNYGYTF; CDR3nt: TGTGCCAGCAGTTTGGGGGGGAACAACTATGGCTACACCTTC
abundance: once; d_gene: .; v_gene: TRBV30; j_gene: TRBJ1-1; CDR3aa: CAWSVLGGSAEAFF; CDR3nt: TGTGCCTGGAGTGTACTGGGGGGTAGCGCTGAAGCTTTCTTT
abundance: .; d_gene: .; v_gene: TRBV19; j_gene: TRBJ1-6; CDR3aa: CASSPDGRASPLHF; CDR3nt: TGTGCCAGTAGCCCGGACGGGAGGGCTTCACCCCTCCACTTT
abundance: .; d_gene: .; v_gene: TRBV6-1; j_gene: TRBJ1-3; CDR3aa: CASSGSGGERGTGNTIYF; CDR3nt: TGTGCCAGCAGTGGTTCCGGAGGGGAGCGGGGAACTGGAAACACCATATATTTT